This TCR beta chain was retrieved from a study of T cell repertoires in cytomegalovirus infection. V shed 0 bases and J shed 7 bases, with 7 bases lying between them. The V gene's germline CDR1 is SGHDN and CDR2 FVKESK. This CDR3 has 14 residues. TCRdb processed the reads anew with MiXCR; each CDR3 protein has one entry. The sample contains 680,000 or so distinct CDR3 sequences, roughly 35% of which appear only once. Input material: PBMCs. This receptor was identified in a human donor in good health (CMV status not recorded). Some clones in this sample may be carry-over from other donors' samples. V and J are TRBV14 and TRBJ1-6, with D possibly matching TRBD1 (6 bases). The CDR3 DNA sequence: TGTGCCAGCAGCCAAGAAACAGGGAATTCACCCCTCCACTTT. Residues: CASSQETGNSPLHF.